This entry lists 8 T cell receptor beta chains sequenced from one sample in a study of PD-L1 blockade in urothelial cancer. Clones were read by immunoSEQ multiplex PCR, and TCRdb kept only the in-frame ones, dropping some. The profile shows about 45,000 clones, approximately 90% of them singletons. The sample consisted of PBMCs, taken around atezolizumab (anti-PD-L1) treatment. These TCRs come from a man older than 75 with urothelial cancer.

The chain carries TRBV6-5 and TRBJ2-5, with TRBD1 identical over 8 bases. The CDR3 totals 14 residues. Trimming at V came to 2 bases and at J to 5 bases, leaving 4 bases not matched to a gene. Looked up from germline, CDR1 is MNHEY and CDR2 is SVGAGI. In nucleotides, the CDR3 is TGTGCCAGCAGTTACGCCAGGGGGCTCGAGACCCAGTACTTC. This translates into CASSYARGLETQYF.

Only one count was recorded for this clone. CDR3 coding DNA: TGTGCCAGCAGTTTGGGGGCGGGAGGGGGTCACGAGCAGTACTTC. It translates to CASSLGAGGGHEQYF. The V and J genes are TRBV6-5 and TRBJ2-7, with TRBD2 identical over 9 bases. The CDR3 loop spans 15 amino acids. The germline V gene encodes CDR1 MNHEY and CDR2 SVGAGI. With 4 bases clipped from V and 5 bases from J, the junction kept 9 bases outside the gene matches.

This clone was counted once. CDR3 sequence: CASSQGGLAGYQETQYF. CDR3 DNA sequence: TGCGCCAGCAGCCAAGGCGGACTAGCGGGATATCAAGAGACCCAGTACTTC. V usage is TRBV4-3 and J usage is TRBJ2-5, with 12 nucleotides matching TRBD2. This CDR3 has 17 amino acids. From germline, CDR1 is LGHNA and CDR2 YSLEER. Unmatched junction bases numbered 5, after V lost 1 base and J lost 2 bases.

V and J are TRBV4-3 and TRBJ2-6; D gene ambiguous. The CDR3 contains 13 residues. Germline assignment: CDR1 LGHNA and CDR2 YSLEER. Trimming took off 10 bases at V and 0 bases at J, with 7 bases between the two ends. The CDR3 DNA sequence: TGCGCCACCTCTAACTCTGGGGCCAACGTCCTGACTTTC. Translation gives CATSNSGANVLTF.

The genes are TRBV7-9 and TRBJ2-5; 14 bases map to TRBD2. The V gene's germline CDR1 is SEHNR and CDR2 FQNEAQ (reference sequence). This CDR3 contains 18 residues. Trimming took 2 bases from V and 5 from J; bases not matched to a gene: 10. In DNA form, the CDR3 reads TGTGCCAGCAGCTTAAGGAGGGGACTAGCGGGAGTAGAGGAGACCCAGTACTTC. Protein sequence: CASSLRRGLAGVEETQYF.

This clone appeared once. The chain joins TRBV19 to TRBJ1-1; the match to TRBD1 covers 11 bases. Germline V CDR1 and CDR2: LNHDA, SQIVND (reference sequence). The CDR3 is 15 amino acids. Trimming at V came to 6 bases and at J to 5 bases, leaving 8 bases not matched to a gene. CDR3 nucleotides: TGTGCCAGTAGACCTGGACAGGGGGCTTGGACTGAAGCTTTCTTT. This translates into CASRPGQGAWTEAFF.

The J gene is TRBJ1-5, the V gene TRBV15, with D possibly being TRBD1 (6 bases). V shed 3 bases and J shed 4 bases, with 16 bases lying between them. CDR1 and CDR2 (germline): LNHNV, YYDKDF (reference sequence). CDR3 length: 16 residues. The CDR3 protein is CATSRTYRDANQPQHF. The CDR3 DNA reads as TGTGCCACCAGCAGGACTTACAGGGACGCAAATCAGCCCCAGCATTTT.

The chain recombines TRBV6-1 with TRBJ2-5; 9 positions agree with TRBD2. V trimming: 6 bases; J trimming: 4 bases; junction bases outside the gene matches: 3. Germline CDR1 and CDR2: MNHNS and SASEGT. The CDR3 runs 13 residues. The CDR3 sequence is CASRLAGTETQYF. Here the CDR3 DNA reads TGTGCCAGCAGGCTAGCGGGAACAGAGACCCAGTACTTC.